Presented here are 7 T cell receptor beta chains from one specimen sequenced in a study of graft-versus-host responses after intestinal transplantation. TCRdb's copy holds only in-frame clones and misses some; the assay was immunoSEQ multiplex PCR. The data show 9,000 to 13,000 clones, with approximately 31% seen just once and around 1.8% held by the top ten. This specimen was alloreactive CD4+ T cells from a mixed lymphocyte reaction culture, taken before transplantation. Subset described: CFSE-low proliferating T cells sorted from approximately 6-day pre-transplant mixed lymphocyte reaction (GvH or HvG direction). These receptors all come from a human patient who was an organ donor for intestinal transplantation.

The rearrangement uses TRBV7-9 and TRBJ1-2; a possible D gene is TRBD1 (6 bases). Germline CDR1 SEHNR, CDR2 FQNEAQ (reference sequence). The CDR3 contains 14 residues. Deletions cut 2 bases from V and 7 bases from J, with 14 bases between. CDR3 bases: TGTGCCAGCAGCTTAATCCCAGGGGCGTCTGGCTACACCTTC. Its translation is CASSLIPGASGYTF.

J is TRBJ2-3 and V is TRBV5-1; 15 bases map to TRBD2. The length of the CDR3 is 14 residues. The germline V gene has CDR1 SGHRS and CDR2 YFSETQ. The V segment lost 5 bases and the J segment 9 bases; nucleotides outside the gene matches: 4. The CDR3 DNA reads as TGCGCCAGCAGTACCGGGACTAGCGGGGGGACGCAGTATTTT. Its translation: CASSTGTSGGTQYF.

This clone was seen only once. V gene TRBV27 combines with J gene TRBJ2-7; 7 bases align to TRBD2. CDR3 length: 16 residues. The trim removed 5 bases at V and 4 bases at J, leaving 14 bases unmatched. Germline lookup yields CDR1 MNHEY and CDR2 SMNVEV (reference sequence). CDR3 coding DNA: TGTGCCAGCAGTCTAAAGAGTAAGCGGGGACTATACGAGCAGTACTTC. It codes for CASSLKSKRGLYEQYF.

The CDR3 here is CAWSVTGDNEQFF. CDR3 DNA: TGTGCCTGGAGTGTAACGGGGGATAATGAGCAGTTCTTC. The chain joins TRBV30 to TRBJ2-1, with D possibly TRBD2 on 6 matching bases. Trimming took off 0 bases at V and 7 bases at J, with 10 bases between the two ends. Germline lookup yields CDR1 GTSNPN and CDR2 SVGIG (reference sequence). The CDR3 spans 13 residues.

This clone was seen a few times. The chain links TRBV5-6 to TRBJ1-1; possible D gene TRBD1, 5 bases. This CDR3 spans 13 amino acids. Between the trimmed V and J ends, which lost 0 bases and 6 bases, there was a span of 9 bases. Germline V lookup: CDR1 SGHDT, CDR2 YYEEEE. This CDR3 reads CASSLGPGAEAFF. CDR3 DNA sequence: TGTGCCAGCAGCTTGGGCCCGGGGGCTGAAGCTTTCTTT. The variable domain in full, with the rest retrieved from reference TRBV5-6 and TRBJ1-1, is DAGVTQSPTHLIKTRGQQVTLRCSPKSGHDTVSWYQQALGQGPQFIFQYYEEEERQRGNFPDRFSGHQFPNYSSELNVNALLLGDSALYLCASSLGPGAEAFFGQGTRLTVV.

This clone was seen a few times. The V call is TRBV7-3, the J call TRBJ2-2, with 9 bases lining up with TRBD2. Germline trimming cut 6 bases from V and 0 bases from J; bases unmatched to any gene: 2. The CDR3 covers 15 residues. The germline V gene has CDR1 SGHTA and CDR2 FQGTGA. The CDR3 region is CASRSSGANTGELFF. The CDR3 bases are TGTGCCAGCAGGTCTAGCGGGGCGAACACCGGGGAGCTGTTTTTT.

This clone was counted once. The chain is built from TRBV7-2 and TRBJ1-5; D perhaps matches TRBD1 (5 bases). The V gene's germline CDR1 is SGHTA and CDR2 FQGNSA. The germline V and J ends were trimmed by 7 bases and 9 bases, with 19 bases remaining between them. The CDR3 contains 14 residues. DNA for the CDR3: TGTGCCAGCACCATGGGAGGGACGGGAAGGCCCCAGCATTTT. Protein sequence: CASTMGGTGRPQHF.